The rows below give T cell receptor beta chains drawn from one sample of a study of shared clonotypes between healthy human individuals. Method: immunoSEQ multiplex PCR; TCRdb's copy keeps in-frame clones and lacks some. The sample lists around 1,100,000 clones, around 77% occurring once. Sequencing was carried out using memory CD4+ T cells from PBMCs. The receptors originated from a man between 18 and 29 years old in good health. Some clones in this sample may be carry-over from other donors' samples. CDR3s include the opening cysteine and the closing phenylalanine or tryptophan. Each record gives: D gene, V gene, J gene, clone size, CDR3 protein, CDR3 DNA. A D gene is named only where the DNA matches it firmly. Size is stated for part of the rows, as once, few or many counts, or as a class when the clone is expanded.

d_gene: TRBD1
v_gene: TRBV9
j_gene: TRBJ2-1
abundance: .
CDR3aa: CASSPHRDSQLEQFF
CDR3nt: TGTGCCAGCAGCCCACACAGGGACAGCCAGTTAGAGCAGTTCTTC

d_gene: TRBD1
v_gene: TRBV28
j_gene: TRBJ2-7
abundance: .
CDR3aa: CASRGRGTGEHEQYF
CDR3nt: TGTGCCAGCCGAGGGAGGGGGACAGGGGAACACGAGCAGTACTTC

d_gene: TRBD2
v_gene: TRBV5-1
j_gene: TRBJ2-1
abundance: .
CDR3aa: CASSLSGGTGNEQFF
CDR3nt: TGCGCCAGCAGCTTGTCGGGAGGGACTGGAAATGAGCAGTTCTTC

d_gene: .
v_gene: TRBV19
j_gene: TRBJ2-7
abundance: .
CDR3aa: CASRNSASSYEQYF
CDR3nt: TGTGCCAGTAGGAATTCCGCCAGCTCCTACGAGCAGTACTTC

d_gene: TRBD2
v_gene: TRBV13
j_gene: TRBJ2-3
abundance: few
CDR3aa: CASSLGMAGASTDTQYF
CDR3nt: TGTGCCAGCAGCTTAGGGATGGCGGGAGCTAGCACAGATACGCAGTATTTT

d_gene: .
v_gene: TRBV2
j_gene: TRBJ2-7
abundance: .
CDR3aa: CASSEGPPPYEQYF
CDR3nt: TGTGCCAGCAGTGAGGGGCCTCCCCCCTACGAGCAGTACTTC

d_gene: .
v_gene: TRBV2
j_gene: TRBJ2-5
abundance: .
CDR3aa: CASFWWLGETQYF
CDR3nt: TGTGCCAGCTTTTGGTGGCTAGGGGAGACCCAGTACTTC

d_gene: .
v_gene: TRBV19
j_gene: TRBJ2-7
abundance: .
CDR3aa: CASTPGPGYEQYF
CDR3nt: TGTGCCAGTACCCCCGGCCCGGGCTACGAGCAGTACTTC

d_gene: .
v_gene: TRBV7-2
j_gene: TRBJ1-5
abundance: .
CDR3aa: CASSLAGQPQHF
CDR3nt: TGTGCCAGCAGCTTAGCAGGACAGCCCCAGCATTTT

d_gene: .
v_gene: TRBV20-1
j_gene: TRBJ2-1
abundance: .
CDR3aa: CSARAVRVPFF
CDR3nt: TGCAGTGCTAGAGCCGTTAGGGTGCCGTTCTTC

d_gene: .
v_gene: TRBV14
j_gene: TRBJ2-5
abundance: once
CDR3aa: CASSQGGPGGGETQYF
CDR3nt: TGTGCCAGCAGCCAAGGGGGTCCAGGGGGAGGCGAGACCCAGTACTTC

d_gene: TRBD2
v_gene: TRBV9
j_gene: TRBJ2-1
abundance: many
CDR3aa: CASSGTSGYNEQFF
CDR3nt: TGTGCCAGCAGCGGGACTAGCGGTTACAATGAGCAGTTCTTC